The clone carrying this TCR beta chain was counted at least ten times. Antigen specificity is unknown. This sample was included in a study of T cells in Graves' hyperthyroidism and ophthalmopathy. The wider study: Before any treatment, at initial diagnosis, peripheral blood was collected. Regarding the study as a whole: Expanded thyroid clonotypes (above 0.001) were mostly also found in blood. Ophthalmopathy cases were set apart from stable hyperthyroidism by a 13 V-J model.

The hyperthyroidism was newly diagnosed and had lasted under 2 months; the patients were aged 18 to 65. The CDR3 has 14 residues. The germline CDR1 and CDR2 sequences are GTSNPN and SVGIG (reference sequence). TCR beta CDR3 region amplification was performed from RNA transcripts. HTBI primers were the set used in a first-round RT-PCR of the TCR CDR3. Each CDR3 protein gets one entry after TCRdb re-called the multiplex PCR reads with MiXCR. The table shows approximately 620,000 distinct CDR3 sequences, with about 15% occurring only once. The sequence derives from a woman aged 25 to 39 with Graves' hyperthyroidism that later progressed to Graves' ophthalmopathy. The J gene is TRBJ1-1, the V gene TRBV30; D is unresolved. Sequencing was carried out using blood. The CDR3 bases are TGTGCATCCCAAGGTTGGGCAGGCAGTAAGGAAGCTTTCTTT. The encoded protein is CASQGWAGSKEAFF.